The 30 T cell receptor beta chains listed next were all sequenced from one sample in a study of cytomegalovirus exposure and HLA in healthy donors. The PCR made use of 60 Vbeta and 13 Jbeta primers. Some clones are missing from TCRdb's copy, which holds only in-frame ones; the method was immunoSEQ multiplex PCR. Counted here are about 230,000 clones, about 77% occurring once; the ten biggest clones make up approximately 0.49%. Input material: PBMCs. These receptors were taken from a boy younger than 18 in good health and CMV-seronegative.

The chain carries TRBV10-3 and TRBJ2-3, with TRBD1 identical over 7 bases. In germline, CDR1 is ENHRY, CDR2 SYGVKD. J lost 6 bases, V lost 2 bases, and 8 bases had no gene match. The CDR3 length is 15 residues. Here the CDR3 reads CAISERDSSQDTQYF. The CDR3 region has the DNA TGTGCCATCAGTGAGCGGGACAGCTCACAGGATACGCAGTATTTT.

The chain uses TRBV7-9 and TRBJ1-1, with a tentative D call TRBD1 (6 bases). CDR1 is SEHNR, CDR2 FQNEAQ, per germline (reference sequence). The CDR3 has 14 amino acids. V lost 5 bases, J lost 1 base, and 11 bases lay in between. In DNA form, the CDR3 reads TGTGCCAGCAGCCGCGGGGGCGAGAACACTGAAGCTTTCTTT. Encoded protein: CASSRGGENTEAFF.

This chain uses TRBV7-2 with TRBJ2-7; the match to TRBD1 covers 10 bases. V lost 5 bases, J lost 3 bases, and 4 bases stayed unmatched. The germline gives CDR1 SGHTA, CDR2 FQGNSA. The CDR3 has 14 residues. The CDR3 spells CASSTWTGGYEQYF. The CDR3 DNA is TGTGCCAGCAGCACGTGGACAGGGGGCTACGAGCAGTACTTC.

The rearrangement links TRBV5-1 to TRBJ1-2, with 7 bases fitting TRBD1. The CDR3 totals 15 residues. V was pared by 4 bases and J by 3 bases, with 9 bases of the junction left unmatched. Per germline, CDR1 SGHRS and CDR2 YFSETQ. CDR3 sequence: CASSPETGPYYGYTF. CDR3 in DNA: TGCGCCAGCAGCCCCGAGACAGGGCCATACTATGGCTACACCTTC.

The rearrangement links TRBV30 to TRBJ1-5; D gene uncertain. The CDR3 extends over 14 amino acids. The V and J ends lost 0 bases and 2 bases respectively, with 8 bases between them. The germline V gene encodes CDR1 GTSNPN and CDR2 SVGIG (reference sequence). This CDR3 is CAWSVGTRNQPQHF. CDR3 nucleotides: TGTGCCTGGAGTGTGGGCACCCGCAATCAGCCCCAGCATTTT.

Regarding this clone: At the DNA level, this CDR3 is encoded by other sequences in the same sample as well. The chain recombines TRBV5-1 with TRBJ1-1; the D gene is possibly TRBD1 (5 bases). CDR1 SGHRS and CDR2 YFSETQ come from the germline V gene. V dropped 1 base and J dropped 1 base, with 8 bases sitting between them. This CDR3 has 14 amino acids. CDR3 sequence: CASSLTQGNTEAFF. CDR3 bases: TGCGCCAGCAGCTTGACGCAGGGGAACACTGAAGCTTTCTTT.

This clone has a handful of counts. The rearrangement joins TRBV27 to TRBJ1-1; D may be TRBD1 (5 bases). This CDR3 is 13 amino acids long. The germline V gene encodes CDR1 MNHEY and CDR2 SMNVEV (reference sequence). Trimming removed 8 bases from V and 3 bases from J, with 13 bases in between. The CDR3 DNA reads TGTGCCAGCGGCTCAGGGTTCGACACTGAAGCTTTCTTT. Its protein product is CASGSGFDTEAFF.

This chain connects TRBV7-9 to TRBJ1-1; a possible D gene is TRBD1 (5 bases). The germline CDR1 and CDR2 sequences are SEHNR and FQNEAQ (reference sequence). Trimming cost V 6 bases and J 2 bases, with 16 bases left between them. The CDR3 totals 15 residues. This CDR3 reads CASRSRQLLNTEAFF. Here the CDR3 DNA reads TGTGCCAGCAGGTCAAGACAGCTACTAAACACTGAAGCTTTCTTT.

The chain is built from TRBV5-1 and TRBJ2-1; TRBD2 matches at 7 bases. The V gene's germline CDR1 is SGHRS and CDR2 YFSETQ. The CDR3 loop spans 17 amino acids. Losses at the gene ends were 0 bases for V and 5 bases for J; bases not matched to a gene: 11. CDR3 residues: CASSLGGAASGDNEQFF. The CDR3 coding sequence is TGCGCCAGCAGCTTGGGAGGGGCGGCTAGCGGCGACAATGAGCAGTTCTTC.

The genes are TRBV6-5 and TRBJ2-1; TRBD1 matches at 11 bases. The CDR3 runs 15 residues. The germline gives CDR1 MNHEY, CDR2 SVGAGI. V lost 4 bases to trimming and J lost 8 bases; unmatched junction nucleotides: 7. CDR3 residues: CASSSAGTGGDEQFF. The CDR3 bases are TGTGCCAGCAGTTCCGCCGGGACAGGGGGTGATGAGCAGTTCTTC.

This chain uses TRBV7-8 with TRBJ1-2, with D unclear. Germline V lookup: CDR1 SGHVS, CDR2 FQNEAQ. CDR3 length equals 14 residues. Trimming took 1 base from V and 7 from J, leaving 13 bases between them. The CDR3 protein is CASSLEVGVGGYTF. The CDR3 nucleotides read TGTGCCAGCAGCTTAGAGGTGGGAGTGGGTGGCTACACCTTC.

The rearrangement links TRBV4-1 to TRBJ2-2; a weak D match, TRBD2 (5 bases). The V gene lost 0 bases and the J gene lost 4 bases, with 12 bases spanning the gap. Germline V gives CDR1 MGHRA, CDR2 YSYEKL. The CDR3 sequence is 16 residues long. The CDR3 spells CASSQDPGMGTGELFF. Written as DNA, the CDR3 is TGCGCCAGCAGCCAAGACCCGGGGATGGGCACCGGGGAGCTGTTTTTT.

In this sample, this clone turned up a few times. The chain has TRBV15 and TRBJ1-5; D not certain. From germline, CDR1 is LNHNV and CDR2 YYDKDF (reference sequence). V lost 3 bases, J lost 5 bases, and 14 bases lay in between. CDR3 length: 15 amino acids. CDR3 nucleotide sequence: TGTGCCACCAGCAGTCGGAGGGTCGGGGATCAGCCCCAGCATTTT. Its translation: CATSSRRVGDQPQHF.

A few counts support this clone. This rearrangement joins TRBV5-6 to TRBJ1-5; D uncertain. Germline loops: CDR1 SGHDT, CDR2 YYEEEE. The CDR3 length is 15 residues. V shed 0 bases and J shed 5 bases, with 12 bases lying between them. The CDR3 spells CASSLALKRYQPQHF. The CDR3 DNA follows: TGTGCCAGCAGCTTGGCATTAAAGAGATATCAGCCCCAGCATTTT.

This clone was observed a handful of times. This chain joins TRBV19 and TRBJ2-1, with D maybe TRBD2 (6 bases). V lost 1 base and J lost 0, with 13 bases in between. The CDR3 spans 17 residues. Germline V CDR1 and CDR2: LNHDA, SQIVND (reference sequence). CDR3 amino acids: CASSIGPSVRSYNEQFF. The CDR3 DNA reads as TGTGCCAGTAGTATAGGGCCTAGCGTTCGCTCCTACAATGAGCAGTTCTTC.

The chain combines TRBV6-4 with TRBJ2-7, with D unresolved. The CDR3 is made up of 14 amino acids. Trimming took off 7 bases at V and 1 base at J, with 14 bases between the two ends. The germline CDR1 and CDR2 sequences are MRHNA and SNTAGT. In DNA, the CDR3 is TGTGCCAGCAAGCTTTGCAGGCAATCCTACGAGCAGTACTTC. It translates to CASKLCRQSYEQYF.

There are a few counts of this clone. The chain combines TRBV4-2 with TRBJ1-2, with 9 bases matching TRBD1. There are 14 residues in the CDR3. CDR1 LGHNA and CDR2 YNFKEQ come from the germline V gene. Unmatched junction bases numbered 5, after V lost 3 bases and J lost 6 bases. The CDR3 coding sequence is TGTGCCAGCAGCCACGAGGACAGGGGAGATGGCTACACCTTC. Amino acids: CASSHEDRGDGYTF.

The chain links TRBV21-1 to TRBJ1-4; the table's D gene call, TRBD1, was not cross checked with the DNA. TRBV21-1 is assigned pseudogene status. CDR3 length equals 17 residues. The CDR3 nucleotides are TGTGCCAGCAGCAAAGGGAACAGGGGGCCGGGTAATGAAAAACTGTTTTTT. Protein product: CASSKGNRGPGNEKLFF.

The chain is built from TRBV29-1 and TRBJ2-1, with D maybe TRBD1 (5 bases). The germline V and J ends were trimmed by 7 bases and 7 bases, with 20 bases remaining between them. The CDR3 spans 14 residues. CDR1 is SQVTM, CDR2 ANQGSEA, per germline. The DNA of the CDR3 is TGCAGCGGGATCGGCAGGGCTTTCGGTAATGAGCAGTTCTTC. Translating it yields CSGIGRAFGNEQFF.

This clone has just one count. The rearrangement joins TRBV10-2 to TRBJ1-2, with a possible D match to TRBD1 (6 bases). This CDR3 has 14 residues. CDR1 WSHSY and CDR2 SAAADI come from the germline V gene. The V end lost 7 bases, the J end lost 5 bases, and 17 bases lay between the germline ends. CDR3 protein: CASTIQGSEYGYTF. As DNA, the CDR3 is TGCGCCAGCACCATACAGGGCTCGGAGTATGGCTACACCTTC.

The J gene is TRBJ1-1, the V gene TRBV29-1, with 8 bases matching TRBD1. Trimming at V came to 1 base and at J to 3 bases, leaving 4 bases not matched to a gene. Germline-derived CDR1 and CDR2 are SQVTM and ANQGSEA. CDR3 length: 14 residues. The CDR3 reads CSVEVQGADTEAFF. In DNA, the CDR3 is TGCAGCGTTGAAGTTCAGGGGGCGGACACTGAAGCTTTCTTT.

This sequence joins TRBV4-1 and TRBJ2-1, with TRBD2 matching 13 bases. From germline, CDR1 is MGHRA and CDR2 YSYEKL. There are 17 residues in the CDR3. V shed 2 bases and J 9 bases; nucleotides not matched to a gene: 10. The CDR3 region has the DNA TGCGCCAGCAGCCAACCTTCCGGGACTAGCGGGATCGGTGAGCAGTTCTTC. Residues: CASSQPSGTSGIGEQFF.

The V gene is TRBV4-1, the J gene TRBJ2-3; perhaps TRBD1 as D (5 bases). The V end lost 0 bases, the J end lost 3 bases, and 19 bases lay between the germline ends. The CDR3 length is 18 residues. Germline V lookup: CDR1 MGHRA, CDR2 YSYEKL. As DNA, the CDR3 is TGCGCCAGCAGCCAAGAGGGGCCGGCGCAGGGTCGGACAGATACGCAGTATTTT. Protein product: CASSQEGPAQGRTDTQYF.

This clone was seen only a few times. The chain recombines TRBV5-6 with TRBJ2-7; weak D call: TRBD1 (6 bases). This CDR3 spans 14 amino acids. Germline lookup yields CDR1 SGHDT and CDR2 YYEEEE. Trimming took 1 base from V and 5 from J, leaving 13 bases between them. The CDR3 DNA is TGTGCCAGCAGCTTGCCTACAGGGTACCACGAGCAGTACTTC. Its translation: CASSLPTGYHEQYF.

The V and J genes are TRBV9 and TRBJ1-1; no reliable D call. Trimming took 0 bases from V and 1 from J, leaving 10 bases between them. The CDR3 is made up of 15 amino acids. Germline-derived CDR1 and CDR2 are SGDLS and YYNGEE. CDR3 sequence: CASSVAPAANTEAFF. In nucleotides, the CDR3 is TGTGCCAGCAGCGTAGCTCCAGCGGCGAACACTGAAGCTTTCTTT.

The V call is TRBV6-4, the J call TRBJ1-5; tentatively, D is TRBD1 (5 bases). The germline V gene has CDR1 MRHNA and CDR2 SNTAGT. This CDR3 contains 16 residues. The V end lost 5 bases, the J end lost 6 bases, and 20 bases lay between the germline ends. The CDR3 DNA is TGTGCCAGCAGTCTCAGGAAATCGGACATGAGTCAGCCCCAGCATTTT. Its translation: CASSLRKSDMSQPQHF.

This chain uses TRBV27 with TRBJ2-7, with 9 bases matching TRBD2. The CDR3 spans 18 residues. Per the germline V gene, CDR1 is MNHEY and CDR2 is SMNVEV (reference sequence). J lost 4 bases, V lost 4 bases, and 17 bases had no gene match. The CDR3 here is CASSSLWGSGRTLYEQYF. As DNA, the CDR3 is TGTGCCAGCAGTTCCCTTTGGGGCAGCGGGAGGACCTTATACGAGCAGTACTTC.

In the case of this clone: A junction end diverges from the germline sequence, so it may reflect a read error. The genes are TRBV2 and TRBJ1-2, with a possible D match to TRBD1 (5 bases). CDR1 is SNHLY and CDR2 is FYNNEI in the germline V gene. The CDR3 has 14 amino acids. The CDR3: CASSETRTGGVSLF. CDR3 coding DNA: TGTGCCAGCAGTGAAACCCGTACTGGGGGGGTCTCCCTCTTC. Looking up the rest from reference TRBV2 and TRBJ1-2 gives the full variable domain: EPEVTQTPSHQVTQMGQEVILRCVPISNHLYFYWYRQILGQKVEFLVSFYNNEISEKSEIFDDQFSVERPDGSNFTLKIRSTKLEDSAMYFCASSETRTGGVSLFGSGTRLTVV.

The chain uses TRBV7-9 and TRBJ2-7; possibly TRBD2 for D (5 bases). The CDR3 length is 16 residues. CDR1 SEHNR and CDR2 FQNEAQ come from the germline V gene (reference sequence). Trimming took off 2 bases at V and 2 bases at J, with 16 bases between the two ends. This CDR3 reads CASSLTAGGHPYEQYF. CDR3 nucleotide sequence: TGTGCCAGCAGCTTAACGGCAGGCGGGCATCCCTACGAGCAGTACTTC.

The V gene is TRBV9, the J gene TRBJ2-1; 7 nucleotides match TRBD2. With V trimmed by 2 bases and J by 5 bases, 10 bases remained unmatched. The CDR3 covers 16 residues. Germline CDR1 and CDR2: SGDLS and YYNGEE. The CDR3 loop is CASSVGSGVSHNEQFF. CDR3 in DNA: TGTGCCAGCAGCGTTGGAAGCGGGGTATCTCACAATGAGCAGTTCTTC.